This T cell receptor beta chain was identified in a study of Ad26.COV2.S vaccination and SARS-CoV-2 variants. The length of the CDR3 is 14 residues. The V gene lost 2 bases and the J gene lost 7 bases, with 12 bases spanning the gap. The germline V gene has CDR1 LGHDT and CDR2 YNNKEL (reference sequence). This table comes from immunoSEQ multiplex PCR, and its TCRdb copy is limited to in-frame clones, with some not included. The table lists roughly 510,000 clones, around 85% of them singletons. This sample's treatment: roughly 20 received Ad26.COV2.S at low or high dose, single or two shots; roughly five received placebo; per-sample allocation not given. Specimen acquisition occurred on day 63 following the initial vaccine or placebo injection.

The TCR was taken from a person aged 18-65 years who received the Ad26.COV2.S COVID-19 vaccine or a placebo. This chain joins TRBV3-1 (or the pseudogene TRBV3-2) and TRBJ2-1; either TRBD1 or TRBD2 may fit D (5 bases each). Specimen: peripheral blood, collected in a trial of Ad26.COV2.S vaccine versus placebo. CDR3 amino acids: CASSQYGAQNEQFF. As DNA, the CDR3 is TGTGCCAGCAGCCAATACGGGGCCCAAAATGAGCAGTTCTTC.